This T cell receptor (beta chain) was retrieved from a study of metastatic and nonmetastatic thyroid tumors. Study background: Repertoire comparisons spanned blood and tumor or nodule tissue from malignant and benign thyroid patients.

The CDR3 extends over 14 amino acids. CDR1 is DFQATT, CDR2 SNEGSKA, per germline (reference sequence). After removal of 6 bases from V and 1 base from J, the junction contained 9 bases not matched to a gene. Study-wide findings and caveats: Benign nodules were reported to have significantly lower TCR beta diversity than malignant thyroid tumors, in blood and tumor.

Original methodology: A classifier for distant metastasis in papillary thyroid cancer was constructed using CDR3 differences observed across clinicopathological groups. TCRdb re-analyzed the PCR reads using MiXCR. V and J calls and clone size were set by TCRdb, not the authors. The table shows fewer than 20,000 clones, with 20% to 25% occurring only once. All patients were untreated before thyroid surgery. Turning to this clone: Its antigen is unknown.

This receptor was obtained from a female donor with papillary thyroid cancer or a benign thyroid nodule (not recorded which). Some clones in this sample may be carry-over from other donors' samples. Source material: tumor tissue. The V gene is TRBV20-1, the J gene TRBJ2-7; TRBD2 matches 7 bases. The CDR3 reads CSANRLAASYEQYF. The CDR3 region has the DNA TGCAGTGCGAACAGACTAGCTGCTTCCTACGAGCAGTACTTC.